Following are 12 T cell receptor beta chains from one sample sequenced in a study of T-cell memory formation after mild COVID-19. One entry per CDR3 protein, called by TCRdb with MiXCR from the 5' RACE reads. The repertoire has a few hundred thousand distinct CDR3 sequences, around 24% of them found once; the top ten carry 8.5% to 9%. The sample comprised PBMCs or a T cell subset sorted from them (not recorded which). Receptors were obtained from an adult woman who had mild COVID-19 (a few samples of this study predate the infection). Cell type and time point are not known.

The chain links TRBV6-2 or TRBV6-3 to TRBJ2-7; no clear D gene. Germline V gene data show CDR1 as MNHEY and CDR2 as SVGEGT. This CDR3 is built from 14 residues. Trimming shortened V by 4 bases and J by 2 bases, and 12 bases separated the two germline ends. This CDR3 is CASSWSGSPYEQYF. The CDR3 bases are TGTGCCAGCAGTTGGTCCGGGTCCCCCTACGAGCAGTACTTC.

This chain connects TRBV3-1 to TRBJ2-7, with a weak D call TRBD1 (6 bases). The CDR3 consists of 15 residues. The germline CDR1 and CDR2 sequences are LGHDT and YNNKEL (reference sequence). V was trimmed by 4 bases and J by 1 base, leaving 14 bases between them. The CDR3 sequence: CASSRPGTPSYEQYF. The CDR3 DNA reads as TGTGCCAGCAGCCGCCCCGGGACACCATCCTACGAGCAGTACTTC.

The rearrangement joins TRBV15 to TRBJ2-3; D uncertain. The germline V gene encodes CDR1 LNHNV and CDR2 YYDKDF (reference sequence). Trimming took off 3 bases at V and 4 bases at J, with 8 bases between the two ends. The CDR3 loop spans 13 amino acids. The chain's CDR3 is CATSRHSSDTQYF. CDR3 in DNA: TGTGCCACCAGCAGGCATAGCTCAGATACGCAGTATTTT.

The chain employs TRBV6-2 or TRBV6-3 and TRBJ1-1, with TRBD1 matching over 7 bases. CDR3 length: 16 amino acids. The V gene's germline CDR1 is MNHEY and CDR2 SVGEGT. J was trimmed by 0 bases and V by 5 bases; bases with no gene match: 9. The CDR3 region has the DNA TGTGCCAGCAGTCCAAGGATTACAGGGGTGAACACTGAAGCTTTCTTT. It translates to CASSPRITGVNTEAFF.

This clonotype has more than one count but fewer than ten. The rearrangement uses TRBV5-1 and TRBJ2-2; 7 bases agree with TRBD1. From germline, CDR1 is SGHRS and CDR2 YFSETQ. Trimming at V came to 4 bases and at J to 1 base, leaving 4 bases not matched to a gene. The CDR3 runs 15 residues. CDR3 in amino acids: CASSARTGNTGELFF. The CDR3 coding sequence is TGCGCCAGCAGCGCCCGGACAGGGAACACCGGGGAGCTGTTTTTT.

The chain carries TRBV7-9 and TRBJ2-2, with 9 positions matching TRBD1. After removal of 5 bases from V and 4 bases from J, the junction contained 5 bases not matched to a gene. Germline V gives CDR1 SEHNR, CDR2 FQNEAQ (reference sequence). This CDR3 has 15 residues. The CDR3 bases are TGTGCCAGCAGCCTGGGACAGGGCTTCACCGGGGAGCTGTTTTTT. Residues: CASSLGQGFTGELFF.

This clonotype has a handful of counts. The chain couples TRBV12-3 or TRBV12-4 to TRBJ2-1; D not resolved. This CDR3 has 14 residues. Trimming pared 5 bases from V and 2 bases from J, leaving 10 bases between. The CDR3 reads CASSGAGTYNEQFF. The CDR3 nucleotides are TGTGCCAGCAGTGGAGCAGGCACCTACAATGAGCAGTTCTTC.

This clonotype turned up a few times. V and J are TRBV18 and TRBJ2-4; the match to TRBD2 covers 13 bases. The CDR3 spans 19 residues. Trimming removed 2 bases from V and 0 bases from J; junction bases left unmatched: 7. Germline CDR1 KGHSH, CDR2 LQKENI. The CDR3 spells CASSPSTSGGTLAKNIQYF. The CDR3 DNA is TGTGCCAGCTCACCATCGACTAGCGGGGGGACGCTAGCCAAAAACATTCAGTACTTC.

The count of this clonotype is one. The chain recombines TRBV20-1 with TRBJ2-7, with 9 bases lining up with TRBD1. V dropped 6 bases and J dropped 3; count of bases not matched to a gene: 9. The germline CDR1 and CDR2 sequences are DFQATT and SNEGSKA (reference sequence). This CDR3 is 14 amino acids long. The CDR3 loop reads CSAPGQGDLYEQYF. CDR3 coding DNA: TGCAGTGCCCCGGGACAGGGAGACCTCTACGAGCAGTACTTC.

There are a few counts of this clonotype. The chain recombines TRBV4-1 with TRBJ2-7; D not resolved. Trimming removed 1 base from V and 3 bases from J, with 4 bases in between. Per germline, CDR1 MGHRA and CDR2 YSYEKL. This CDR3 region has 12 residues. The CDR3 DNA reads TGCGCCAGCAGCCAAGGGTTCTACGAGCAGTACTTC. It specifies CASSQGFYEQYF.

This clonotype was seen a few times. The rearrangement joins TRBV5-1 to TRBJ2-7; D tentatively reads TRBD1 or TRBD2 (5 bases each). Between the trimmed V and J ends, which lost 4 bases and 5 bases, there was a span of 10 bases. The germline gives CDR1 SGHRS, CDR2 YFSETQ. The CDR3 is made up of 12 amino acids. This chain's CDR3 is CASSRDGDEQYF. The CDR3 nucleotides read TGCGCCAGCAGCCGGGACGGGGACGAGCAGTACTTC.

V gene TRBV7-9 combines with J gene TRBJ2-5; D is possibly TRBD1 (6 bases). Trimming removed 5 bases at V and 2 bases at J, with 9 bases between. Germline V CDR1 and CDR2: SEHNR, FQNEAQ (reference sequence). This CDR3 is 13 amino acids long. The CDR3 DNA reads as TGTGCCAGCAGCGGGGGCAAACAAGAGACCCAGTACTTC. The encoded protein is CASSGGKQETQYF.